Listed below are T cell receptor beta chains from one sample, sequenced in a study of T cells of healthy individuals. Using its own MiXCR run on the 5' RACE reads, TCRdb lists one record per CDR3 protein. The sample has more than 60,000 distinct CDR3 sequences; roughly 16% are singletons. These receptor sequences come from a human donor in good health. Both conserved end residues are part of each CDR3. The D gene is left open where the match is weak. Not every row has a clone size; where given, it reads once, few, many or a size class.

CDR3: CASSWTETYGYTF
DNA: TGTGCCAGCAGTTGGACTGAGACCTATGGCTACACCTTC
D: .
V: TRBV14
size: .
J: TRBJ1-2

CDR3: CASSYGPGLGYEQFF
DNA: TGTGCCAGCAGTTACGGGCCGGGACTAGGGTATGAGCAGTTCTTC
D: TRBD2
V: TRBV6-5
size: many
J: TRBJ2-1

CDR3: CASSLYGGSNTGELFF
DNA: TGTGCCAGCAGTTTATATGGCGGGTCGAACACCGGGGAGCTGTTTTTT
D: .
V: TRBV27
size: many
J: TRBJ2-2

CDR3: CASRGPTTFYNEQFF
DNA: TGTGCCAGCAGGGGCCCTACTACCTTTTACAATGAGCAGTTCTTC
D: .
V: TRBV28
size: few
J: TRBJ2-1

CDR3: CASRVQGPYNEQFF
DNA: TGTGCCAGCAGAGTCCAGGGGCCCTACAATGAGCAGTTCTTC
D: .
V: TRBV2
size: few
J: TRBJ2-1

CDR3: CATSRTGLRNQPQHF
DNA: TGTGCCACCAGCAGGACAGGTCTCCGCAATCAGCCCCAGCATTTT
D: .
V: TRBV15
size: many
J: TRBJ1-5

CDR3: CASSPPGTSDQETQYF
DNA: TGTGCCAGCAGTCCTCCCGGGACTAGCGACCAAGAGACCCAGTACTTC
D: TRBD2
V: TRBV25-1
size: few
J: TRBJ2-5

CDR3: CASSYTGDEQFF
DNA: TGTGCCAGCAGCTATACAGGGGATGAGCAGTTCTTC
D: TRBD1
V: TRBV2
size: few
J: TRBJ2-1

CDR3: CASSGEVGYEQYF
DNA: TGCGCCAGCAGCGGGGAGGTCGGCTACGAGCAGTACTTC
D: .
V: TRBV5-1
size: few
J: TRBJ2-7

CDR3: CASSQAWQGRGYTF
DNA: TGCGCCAGCAGCCAAGCCTGGCAGGGTCGTGGCTACACCTTC
D: .
V: TRBV4-1
size: .
J: TRBJ1-2

CDR3: CASSYSTRGEFRDEQYF
DNA: TGTGCCAGCAGTTACTCGACGAGAGGGGAGTTCCGAGACGAGCAGTACTTC
D: .
V: TRBV6-5
size: .
J: TRBJ2-7

CDR3: CASSQVVETSGTEQYF
DNA: TGCGCCAGCAGCCAAGTAGTCGAGACTAGCGGGACAGAGCAGTACTTC
D: TRBD2
V: TRBV4-1
size: few
J: TRBJ2-7

CDR3: CASSWVGGSGANVLTF
DNA: TGCGCCAGCAGCTGGGTAGGGGGCTCTGGGGCCAACGTCCTGACTTTC
D: .
V: TRBV5-1
size: few
J: TRBJ2-6

CDR3: CASSFGRGLSYGYTF
DNA: TGTGCCAGCAGTTTCGGCAGGGGGCTCAGCTATGGCTACACCTTC
D: TRBD1
V: TRBV12-3/TRBV12-4
size: once
J: TRBJ1-2

CDR3: CASSAMLTGELFF
DNA: TGTGCCAGCAGCGCAATGCTGACGGGGGAGCTGTTTTTT
D: .
V: TRBV7-3
size: .
J: TRBJ2-2

CDR3: CASSLRASGQETQYF
DNA: TGTGCCAGCAGCTTACGGGCTAGCGGACAAGAGACCCAGTACTTC
D: TRBD2
V: TRBV7-3
size: .
J: TRBJ2-5

CDR3: CASSEVLGSLGETQYF
DNA: TGTGCCAGCAGTGAAGTTTTGGGCTCCCTGGGGGAGACCCAGTACTTC
D: .
V: TRBV2
size: few
J: TRBJ2-5

CDR3: CSVRIGQDEQFF
DNA: TGCAGCGTGAGAATAGGACAGGACGAGCAGTTCTTC
D: TRBD1
V: TRBV29-1
size: many
J: TRBJ2-1

CDR3: CASSLQDTDTQYF
DNA: TGTGCCAGCAGCTTACAAGACACAGATACGCAGTATTTT
D: .
V: TRBV5-4
size: few
J: TRBJ2-3

CDR3: CASSLKGTGGSPLHF
DNA: TGTGCCAGCAGCTTAAAGGGGACAGGGGGTTCACCCCTCCACTTT
D: TRBD1
V: TRBV7-3
size: many
J: TRBJ1-6

CDR3: CASSENGQSNQPQHF
DNA: TGTGCCAGCAGTGAAAACGGACAGAGCAATCAGCCCCAGCATTTT
D: .
V: TRBV6-4
size: few
J: TRBJ1-5

CDR3: CASSSQNDCTQYF
DNA: TGTGCCAGCAGCTCTCAGAACGATTGTACGCAGTATTTT
D: .
V: TRBV7-3
size: many
J: TRBJ2-3

CDR3: CASRQATSTGELFF
DNA: TGTGCCAGCAGGCAGGCTACCTCCACCGGGGAGCTGTTTTTT
D: .
V: TRBV3-1
size: many
J: TRBJ2-2

CDR3: CASSYRVEEKLFF
DNA: TGTGCCAGCAGTTACAGGGTTGAGGAAAAACTGTTTTTT
D: .
V: TRBV2
size: many
J: TRBJ1-4

CDR3: CSAPTTLGETQYF
DNA: TGCAGTGCTCCCACAACTTTGGGAGAGACCCAGTACTTC
D: .
V: TRBV20-1
size: few
J: TRBJ2-5

CDR3: CASSPLSQKAFF
DNA: TGTGCCAGCAGCCCCTTGTCACAGAAAGCTTTCTTT
D: .
V: TRBV7-2
size: .
J: TRBJ1-1

CDR3: CASSLGPTRETQYF
DNA: TGTGCCAGCAGCTTAGGGCCGACGCGGGAGACCCAGTACTTC
D: .
V: TRBV7-3
size: few
J: TRBJ2-5

CDR3: CASSDSDYSYNEQFF
DNA: TGTGCCAGCAGTGACTCGGACTACTCCTACAATGAGCAGTTCTTC
D: .
V: TRBV6-4
size: .
J: TRBJ2-1

CDR3: CASSLLSGLDTEAFF
DNA: TGTGCCAGCAGCTTACTTTCAGGGCTAGACACTGAAGCTTTCTTT
D: .
V: TRBV7-9
size: .
J: TRBJ1-1

CDR3: CSVDSYEETQYF
DNA: TGCAGCGTTGATTCCTATGAAGAGACCCAGTACTTC
D: .
V: TRBV29-1
size: many
J: TRBJ2-5

CDR3: CASSFGQGNSPLHF
DNA: TGTGCCAGCAGCTTCGGGCAGGGAAATTCACCCCTCCACTTT
D: .
V: TRBV7-9
size: few
J: TRBJ1-6

CDR3: CASSQDSGTRGYNEQFF
DNA: TGTGCCAGCAGCCAAGATAGTGGGACCAGGGGTTACAATGAGCAGTTCTTC
D: .
V: TRBV4-2
size: many
J: TRBJ2-1

CDR3: CASSEVSTDTQYF
DNA: TGTGCCAGCAGCGAAGTTAGCACAGATACGCAGTATTTT
D: .
V: TRBV12-3/TRBV12-4
size: few
J: TRBJ2-3

CDR3: CASSQDRRDTQYF
DNA: TGTGCCAGCAGCCAAGATAGAAGAGATACGCAGTATTTT
D: .
V: TRBV3-1
size: many
J: TRBJ2-3

CDR3: CASRGSGMPGELFF
DNA: TGTGCCAGCAGGGGTAGCGGGATGCCCGGGGAGCTGTTTTTT
D: TRBD2
V: TRBV2
size: .
J: TRBJ2-2

CDR3: CASSPGLLYGYTF
DNA: TGCGCCAGCAGTCCGGGTCTTCTCTATGGCTACACCTTC
D: .
V: TRBV4-1
size: many
J: TRBJ1-2

CDR3: CSASKRDGRANNEQFF
DNA: TGCAGTGCCAGCAAGAGGGACGGGAGGGCCAACAATGAGCAGTTCTTC
D: TRBD2
V: TRBV20-1
size: many
J: TRBJ2-1

CDR3: CASNSGSWNEMNTEAFF
DNA: TGTGCCAGCAATTCGGGAAGTTGGAACGAGATGAACACTGAAGCTTTCTTT
D: .
V: TRBV6-5
size: .
J: TRBJ1-1

CDR3: CASSSYSYGYTF
DNA: TGTGCCAGCAGTTCCTACTCCTATGGCTACACCTTC
D: .
V: TRBV27
size: .
J: TRBJ1-2

CDR3: CSAREREKLFF
DNA: TGCAGTGCTAGAGAGAGGGAAAAACTGTTTTTT
D: .
V: TRBV20-1
size: many
J: TRBJ1-4

CDR3: CAFPGQAPYEQYF
DNA: TGTGCCTTCCCAGGGCAGGCCCCTTACGAGCAGTACTTC
D: .
V: TRBV6-5
size: many
J: TRBJ2-7

CDR3: CSARVTGQPQHF
DNA: TGCAGTGCTAGGGTTACAGGTCAGCCCCAGCATTTT
D: .
V: TRBV20-1
size: many
J: TRBJ1-5

CDR3: CASSPHRGGNEKLFF
DNA: TGTGCCAGCAGCCCCCACAGGGGGGGGAATGAAAAACTGTTTTTT
D: TRBD1
V: TRBV3-1
size: .
J: TRBJ1-4

CDR3: CASSYEGAGDYGYTF
DNA: TGTGCCAGCAGTTACGAAGGTGCCGGGGACTATGGCTACACCTTC
D: .
V: TRBV6-5
size: many
J: TRBJ1-2

CDR3: CASSWRTEAFF
DNA: TGTGCCAGCAGTTGGCGCACTGAAGCTTTCTTT
D: .
V: TRBV28
size: .
J: TRBJ1-1

CDR3: CASSRGTGSSYEQYF
DNA: TGTGCCAGCAGTCGCGGGACAGGTTCCTCCTACGAGCAGTACTTC
D: TRBD1
V: TRBV12-3/TRBV12-4
size: few
J: TRBJ2-7

CDR3: CASLSYRSPNYGYTF
DNA: TGTGCCAGCCTATCTTATAGGTCCCCGAACTATGGCTACACCTTC
D: .
V: TRBV28
size: few
J: TRBJ1-2

CDR3: CASSRRDRKTDTQYF
DNA: TGTGCCAGCAGTCGCCGGGACAGAAAGACAGATACGCAGTATTTT
D: TRBD1
V: TRBV28
size: .
J: TRBJ2-3

CDR3: CASSLVGDTLYNEQFF
DNA: TGCGCCAGCAGCTTGGTCGGGGACACTTTATACAATGAGCAGTTCTTC
D: .
V: TRBV5-1
size: .
J: TRBJ2-1

CDR3: CASSLWPTGYEQYF
DNA: TGTGCCAGCAGTTTATGGCCGACGGGATACGAGCAGTACTTC
D: .
V: TRBV28
size: many
J: TRBJ2-7

CDR3: CASRKDRARPQHF
DNA: TGTGCCAGTAGAAAAGACAGGGCGCGGCCCCAGCATTTT
D: TRBD1
V: TRBV19
size: .
J: TRBJ1-5

CDR3: CASSHDDRGNNEQFF
DNA: TGTGCCAGCAGTCACGACGACAGGGGAAACAATGAGCAGTTCTTC
D: TRBD1
V: TRBV6-4
size: many
J: TRBJ2-1

CDR3: CASSLTSGGPKETQYF
DNA: TGCGCCAGCAGCCTAACTAGCGGGGGGCCGAAAGAGACCCAGTACTTC
D: TRBD2
V: TRBV23-1
size: .
J: TRBJ2-5

CDR3: CSARSGGGSYNEQFF
DNA: TGCAGTGCTAGATCGGGTGGAGGCTCCTACAATGAGCAGTTCTTC
D: .
V: TRBV20-1
size: many
J: TRBJ2-1

CDR3: CASSGDRVAFYNEQFF
DNA: TGTGCCAGCAGCGGGGACAGGGTCGCTTTTTACAATGAGCAGTTCTTC
D: TRBD1
V: TRBV2
size: many
J: TRBJ2-1

CDR3: CASSQDDLPDTQYF
DNA: TGTGCCAGCAGCCAAGATGATCTGCCAGATACGCAGTATTTT
D: .
V: TRBV4-2
size: few
J: TRBJ2-3

CDR3: CASSLAPRDYEQYF
DNA: TGCGCCAGCAGCTTGGCACCGAGGGACTACGAGCAGTACTTC
D: .
V: TRBV5-1
size: many
J: TRBJ2-7

CDR3: CASSQPSGGGDYEQYF
DNA: TGTGCCAGCAGCCAGCCGTCGGGAGGGGGGGACTACGAGCAGTACTTC
D: TRBD2
V: TRBV4-2
size: .
J: TRBJ2-7

CDR3: CASSSGDEQYF
DNA: TGTGCCAGCAGCTCGGGTGACGAGCAGTACTTC
D: .
V: TRBV28
size: many
J: TRBJ2-7